These 31 T cell receptor beta chains were all obtained from the same sample, sequenced in a study of blood T cell repertoires in COVID-19. Only in-frame clones appear in the TCRdb table, and some are missing; sequencing was by immunoSEQ multiplex PCR. The sample holds some 80,000 clones, almost 90% seen once. The source material was peripheral blood. These receptors were collected from a human donor in a cohort sampled during active COVID-19.

The chain carries TRBV19 and TRBJ2-2; 12 nucleotides match TRBD2. V shed 5 bases and J 4 bases; nucleotides not matched to a gene: 8. The CDR3 runs to 17 residues. Germline V CDR1 and CDR2: LNHDA, SQIVND (reference sequence). The CDR3 DNA follows: TGTGCCAGTAGTTCCTCAGGACTAGCGGGACGCACCGGGGAGCTGTTTTTT. It encodes CASSSSGLAGRTGELFF. The full variable domain, completed using reference TRBV19 and TRBJ2-2, is DGGITQSPKYLFRKEGQNVTLSCEQNLNHDAMYWYRQDPGQGLRLIYYSQIVNDFQKGDIAEGYSVSREKKESFPLTVTSAQKNPTAFYLCASSSSGLAGRTGELFFGEGSRLTVL.

The rearrangement uses TRBV6-5 and TRBJ2-2; D unclear. CDR1 is MNHEY and CDR2 is SVGAGI in the germline V gene. CDR3 length: 15 residues. Trimming stripped 0 bases from V and 1 base from J, with 6 bases between. In DNA form, the CDR3 reads TGTGCCAGCAGTTACTCGAGACTGAACACCGGGGAGCTGTTTTTT. This codes for CASSYSRLNTGELFF.

In its sample, this clone ranks as medium-sized (0.01 to 0.1%). The chain combines TRBV6-2 or TRBV6-3 with TRBJ1-2; 8 positions match TRBD1. This CDR3 has 16 residues. V lost 4 bases to trimming and J lost 4 bases; unmatched junction nucleotides: 11. Germline CDR1 reads MNHEY; CDR2 reads SVGEGT. The CDR3 region has the DNA TGTGCCAGCAGTTTCGGACAGGGCGCTAGAGGCTATGGCTACACCTTC. This gives the protein CASSFGQGARGYGYTF.

The sample holds a few counts of this clone. This chain uses TRBV14 with TRBJ1-2; D ambiguous. Trimming took 0 bases from V and 4 from J, leaving 12 bases between them. This CDR3 is built from 15 residues. Germline V gene data show CDR1 as SGHDN and CDR2 as FVKESK. CDR3 protein: CASSQDEGVSYGYTF. The DNA of the CDR3 is TGTGCCAGCAGCCAAGATGAGGGCGTTTCCTATGGCTACACCTTC.

The rearrangement links TRBV7-2 to TRBJ2-7, with TRBD2 matching over 7 bases. Germline values: CDR1 SGHTA, CDR2 FQGNSA. This CDR3 region has 12 residues. V gave up 1 base and J gave up 12 bases; unmatched junction bases: 6. CDR3 in DNA: TGTGCCAGCAGCTTAGAAGCGGGACCTCCGTACTTC. This encodes CASSLEAGPPYF.

The chain combines TRBV6-5 with TRBJ2-5; D is undetermined. CDR1 is MNHEY and CDR2 is SVGAGI in the germline V gene. V was pared by 6 bases and J by 2 bases, with 7 bases between. This CDR3 is built from 12 residues. CDR3 sequence: CASSTLQETQYF. The CDR3, as DNA: TGTGCCAGCAGCACACTACAAGAGACCCAGTACTTC.

In this sample, this clone turned up a few times. The chain employs TRBV10-2 and TRBJ2-3; D remains unclear. This CDR3 is built from 15 residues. Germline V gene sequence: CDR1 WSHSY, CDR2 SAAADI. V was shortened by 0 bases and J by 1 base, with 8 bases between the two germline ends. The CDR3 DNA sequence: TGCGCCAGCAGTGAGTCGACTGTGGGCACAGATACGCAGTATTTT. Translated, it gives CASSESTVGTDTQYF.

This rearrangement joins TRBV30 to TRBJ1-2; TRBD1 might be the D (5 bases). The CDR3 covers 13 residues. Germline lookup yields CDR1 GTSNPN and CDR2 SVGIG (reference sequence). V was pared by 2 bases and J by 5 bases, with 12 bases between. CDR3 region: CAWSTGPAYGYTF. CDR3 DNA sequence: TGTGCCTGGAGTACAGGACCGGCTTATGGCTACACCTTC.

This chain uses TRBV7-9 with TRBJ2-1, with TRBD2 matching 12 bases. CDR1 SEHNR and CDR2 FQNEAQ come from the germline V gene (reference sequence). After removal of 5 bases from V and 9 bases from J, the junction contained 8 bases not matched to a gene. The CDR3 spans 15 residues. CDR3 amino acids: CASSRLAGDLSEQFF. CDR3 in DNA: TGTGCCAGCAGCAGACTAGCGGGGGACTTAAGTGAGCAGTTCTTC.

The rearrangement uses TRBV10-3 and TRBJ2-3; 14 bases agree with TRBD2. The CDR3 sequence is 15 residues long. Germline values: CDR1 ENHRY, CDR2 SYGVKD. V lost 6 bases to trimming and J lost 6 bases; unmatched junction nucleotides: 5. Here the CDR3 DNA reads TGTGCCATCAGGCGACTAGCGGGAGGGCAGGATACGCAGTATTTT. Protein: CAIRRLAGGQDTQYF.

The chain joins TRBV10-3 to TRBJ2-5; 10 positions match TRBD1. CDR1 is ENHRY and CDR2 is SYGVKD in the germline V gene. The J segment lost 4 bases and the V segment lost 4 bases, leaving 6 bases of the junction unmatched. This CDR3 is built from 15 residues. Here the CDR3 reads CAISGPGQGRETQYF. CDR3 sequence (DNA): TGTGCCATCAGTGGCCCGGGACAGGGGAGAGAGACCCAGTACTTC.

V and J are TRBV5-5 and TRBJ1-2; no reliable D call. This CDR3 spans 13 amino acids. V was shortened by 1 base and J by 4 bases, with 8 bases between the two germline ends. Germline V gene data show CDR1 as SGHKS and CDR2 as YYEKEE (reference sequence). This chain's CDR3 is CASSLSVAYGYTF. CDR3 DNA sequence: TGTGCCAGCAGCTTGAGTGTAGCCTATGGCTACACCTTC.

V gene TRBV7-2 combines with J gene TRBJ2-5; TRBD1 matches at 9 bases. This CDR3 has 17 residues. Germline V gives CDR1 SGHTA, CDR2 FQGNSA. The junction had 9 bases not matched to a gene; V was cut back by 0 bases and J by 4 bases. The CDR3 region has the DNA TGTGCCAGCAGCTTAGCCACGACCGGGACAGGGAGAGAGACCCAGTACTTC. Translating it yields CASSLATTGTGRETQYF.

The chain recombines TRBV28 with TRBJ1-4; D is unclear. Germline assignment: CDR1 MDHEN and CDR2 SYDVKM. V was cut by 7 bases and J by 3 bases, with 9 bases left in between. The CDR3 totals 13 residues. The DNA for the CDR3 is TGTGCCAGCAACGCTCGGGCTAATGAAAAACTGTTTTTT. As protein: CASNARANEKLFF.

The gene calls are TRBV3-1 (or the pseudogene TRBV3-2) and TRBJ2-2; D is ambiguous. Per the germline V gene, CDR1 is LGHDT and CDR2 is YNNKEL (reference sequence). This CDR3 is 14 amino acids long. The V gene lost 4 bases and the J gene lost 7 bases, with 13 bases spanning the gap. CDR3 in DNA: TGTGCCAGCAGCCCACGATTAGTGAGCGGGGAGCTGTTTTTT. Translated, it gives CASSPRLVSGELFF.

The J gene is TRBJ2-3, the V gene TRBV18; tentative D call: TRBD2 (5 bases). Germline V lookup: CDR1 KGHSH, CDR2 LQKENI. This CDR3 region has 15 residues. V was cut by 4 bases and J by 1 base, with 12 bases left in between. The CDR3 region is CASSLQSGRTDTQYF. Here the CDR3 DNA reads TGTGCCAGCTCACTCCAGAGCGGTCGCACAGATACGCAGTATTTT.

The CDR3: CASTLDRGNEQFF. In DNA, the CDR3 is TGCGCCAGCACCCTAGACAGGGGTAATGAGCAGTTCTTC. The V gene is TRBV10-2, the J gene TRBJ2-1; the match to TRBD1 covers 8 bases. Germline CDR1 WSHSY, CDR2 SAAADI. V trimming: 7 bases; J trimming: 7 bases; junction bases outside the gene matches: 6. CDR3 length: 13 amino acids.

V gene TRBV28 combines with J gene TRBJ2-5; maybe TRBD1 (5 bases). Per germline, CDR1 MDHEN and CDR2 SYDVKM. This CDR3 has 13 residues. V was clipped by 4 bases and J by 4 bases, with 10 bases between them. The CDR3 is CASSSGFSETQYF. The CDR3 DNA sequence: TGTGCCAGCAGTTCAGGGTTTTCAGAGACCCAGTACTTC.

The chain has TRBV4-3 and TRBJ2-1; D is possibly TRBD2 (6 bases). The CDR3 extends over 18 amino acids. CDR1 is LGHNA, CDR2 YSLEER, per germline. V lost 8 bases and J 4 bases, leaving 27 bases between the germline ends. The chain's CDR3 is CASARVGATGGVYNEQFF. Written as DNA, the CDR3 is TGCGCCAGCGCAAGGGTCGGGGCAACTGGCGGGGTTTACAATGAGCAGTTCTTC.

The genes are TRBV7-9 and TRBJ1-6; D perhaps matches TRBD1 (5 bases). This CDR3 has 17 residues. Germline-derived CDR1 and CDR2 are SEHNR and FQNEAQ (reference sequence). The V end lost 1 base, the J end lost 6 bases, and 16 bases lay between the germline ends. This CDR3 is CASSLGAFGASNSPLHF. The CDR3 coding sequence is TGTGCCAGCAGCTTAGGCGCTTTTGGGGCCTCTAATTCACCCCTCCACTTT.

The chain carries TRBV18 and TRBJ2-2, with 9 bases that match TRBD1. Germline V gene sequence: CDR1 KGHSH, CDR2 LQKENI. CDR3 length: 15 amino acids. V gave up 3 bases and J gave up 4 bases; unmatched junction bases: 3. The CDR3 spells CASSPATGGTGELFF. CDR3 in DNA: TGTGCCAGCTCACCGGCGACAGGGGGCACCGGGGAGCTGTTTTTT.

The rearrangement links TRBV4-2 to TRBJ2-5, with 12 bases lining up with TRBD2. J gave up 2 bases and V 4 bases, and 8 bases lay outside the gene matches. Germline CDR1 LGHNA, CDR2 YNFKEQ. This CDR3 comprises 17 residues. CDR3 region: CASSPRTSGITQETQYF. For the CDR3, the DNA is TGTGCCAGCAGCCCGCGGACTAGCGGGATTACTCAAGAGACCCAGTACTTC.

This clone has a single count. The chain carries TRBV11-2 and TRBJ2-1; weak D call: TRBD1 (6 bases). V lost 4 bases to trimming and J lost 4 bases, with 14 bases between them. The CDR3 spans 15 residues. Germline CDR1 is SGHAT and CDR2 is FQNNGV. The chain's CDR3 is CASSWSGTSYNEQFF. CDR3 DNA sequence: TGTGCCAGCAGCTGGTCCGGGACATCGTACAATGAGCAGTTCTTC.

The chain is built from TRBV23-1 and TRBJ2-1; 7 nucleotides agree with TRBD2. TRBV23-1 is labeled an ORF, and its function is uncertain. The CDR3 length is 17 residues. Trimming removed 0 bases from V and 6 bases from J; junction bases left unmatched: 11. The CDR3 coding sequence is TGCGCCAGCAGTCAATCGACGGGGACTAACCAGGGCAATGAGCAGTTCTTC. Its translation: CASSQSTGTNQGNEQFF.

This sequence joins TRBV25-1 and TRBJ1-6; 7 positions agree with TRBD1. V was pared by 4 bases and J by 8 bases, with 14 bases of the junction left unmatched. The CDR3 consists of 17 residues. The germline CDR1 and CDR2 sequences are MGHDK and SYGVNS. The CDR3 sequence is CASSGGQKGGLHSPLHF. The CDR3 DNA reads as TGTGCCAGCAGTGGCGGACAGAAAGGGGGCCTTCATTCACCCCTCCACTTT.

This clone was seen a handful of times. The rearrangement joins TRBV11-2 to TRBJ1-1; tentative D call: TRBD1 (6 bases). The germline gives CDR1 SGHAT, CDR2 FQNNGV. This CDR3 comprises 15 residues. Trimming took off 1 base at V and 7 bases at J, with 16 bases between the two ends. The DNA of the CDR3 is TGTGCCAGCAGCTTAGCCTTAACAGGGACAATTGAAGCTTTCTTT. Translation: CASSLALTGTIEAFF.

This chain links TRBV3-1 (or the pseudogene TRBV3-2) with TRBJ2-1; 10 bases line up with TRBD2. The germline gives CDR1 LGHDT, CDR2 YNNKEL (reference sequence). V trimming: 0 bases; J trimming: 7 bases; junction bases outside the gene matches: 6. This CDR3 is built from 16 residues. The CDR3 DNA is TGTGCCAGCAGCCAAGATCCCGGGACTAGCGAGAATGAGCAGTTCTTC. It codes for CASSQDPGTSENEQFF.

Notes on this clone: Other DNA variants within this sample encode the same CDR3. The genes are TRBV6-2 or TRBV6-3 and TRBJ2-1, with 7 bases aligning to TRBD2. The CDR3 has 15 amino acids. V trimming: 6 bases; J trimming: 0 bases; junction bases outside the gene matches: 5. Per germline, CDR1 MNHEY and CDR2 SVGEGT. The CDR3 loop is CASSSAGSSYNEQFF. The CDR3 coding sequence is TGTGCCAGCAGCTCAGCGGGGAGCTCCTACAATGAGCAGTTCTTC.

This clone was seen a single time. The rearrangement joins TRBV10-1 to TRBJ2-1; tentatively, D is TRBD1 (7 bases). Between the trimmed V and J ends, which lost 8 bases and 9 bases, there was a span of 26 bases. This CDR3 has 16 residues. Germline V gene lookup returns CDR1 WNHNN and CDR2 SYGVQD (reference sequence). The CDR3 loop reads CASVLSVGRGAIEQFF. The CDR3 DNA reads as TGCGCCAGCGTGCTAAGCGTGGGCAGGGGGGCAATTGAGCAGTTCTTC.

V gene TRBV4-1 combines with J gene TRBJ2-7; TRBD2 aligns across 12 bases. CDR3 length: 15 residues. Germline CDR1 and CDR2: MGHRA and YSYEKL. J lost 4 bases, V lost 4 bases, and 5 bases had no gene match. The DNA for the CDR3 is TGCGCCAGCAGCCCCCGACTAGCGGGAGATTACGAGCAGTACTTC. Translating it yields CASSPRLAGDYEQYF.

The chain combines TRBV4-2 with TRBJ2-1, with 10 bases aligning to TRBD2. V shed 6 bases and J 7 bases; nucleotides not matched to a gene: 3. Germline CDR1 is LGHNA and CDR2 is YNFKEQ. The CDR3 spans 13 residues. CDR3: CASRAGGKNEQFF. CDR3 nucleotide sequence: TGTGCCAGCAGAGCGGGAGGGAAGAATGAGCAGTTCTTC.